This T cell receptor (beta chain) was sequenced during a study of blood T cell repertoires in COVID-19. As for the study in general: Some COVID-19 samples were acute and others convalescent; all came from the United States, Italy and Spain. PBMCs, B-cell-depleted T cells, or T cells provided the cDNA or gDNA that made up the material.

Germline loops: CDR1 LNHDA, CDR2 SQIVND (reference sequence). V trimming: 5 bases; J trimming: 4 bases; junction bases outside the gene matches: 10. CDR3 length: 15 residues. Study processing details: From reference gene primer amplification, estimates of nucleated cell counts were derived. Here immunoSEQ multiplex PCR was the method, and the copy in TCRdb shows in-frame clones only, minus some. V and J calls and clone size are given by that table; D and trimming were obtained from the DNA. Among some 210,000 clones listed, around nine tenths were seen once. This rearrangement joins TRBV19 to TRBJ2-7; 8 nucleotides match TRBD1. The receptor's source is a woman in her thirties or forties who had recovered from COVID-19. The material sequenced was peripheral blood. CDR3 loop: CASSPRTGRIYEQYF. The CDR3 nucleotides are TGTGCCAGTAGTCCCCGGACAGGGAGGATTTACGAGCAGTACTTC.